The 24 T cell receptor beta chains below all came from one sample that was sequenced in a study of shared clonotypes between healthy human individuals. The method was immunoSEQ multiplex PCR; TCRdb's version includes in-frame clones alone and lacks a portion of them. This table has about 820,000 clones, nearly 95% appearing once. Terminally differentiated effector memory CD45RA+ cells were excluded by CCR7 positive selection of CD45RO-negative cells. The sample consisted of naive CD8+ T cells sorted from blood. The receptors shown here come from a man aged 25 to 40 in good health.

This clone was detected a few times. This chain uses TRBV4-1 with TRBJ2-7, with D perhaps matching TRBD2 (5 bases). The CDR3 spans 13 residues. Trimming left V 4 bases short and J 1 base short, with 8 bases between. Germline values: CDR1 MGHRA, CDR2 YSYEKL. CDR3: CASSLDLSYEQYF. The DNA for the CDR3 is TGCGCCAGCAGCCTGGACTTGTCCTACGAGCAGTACTTC.

This chain uses TRBV5-5 with TRBJ2-5, with 8 positions matching TRBD1. Germline V gene lookup returns CDR1 SGHKS and CDR2 YYEKEE (reference sequence). The CDR3 covers 14 residues. V lost 2 bases to trimming and J lost 3 bases; unmatched junction nucleotides: 3. Here the CDR3 DNA reads TGTGCCAGCAGCTTTCAGGGGGCTGAAGAGACCCAGTACTTC. As protein: CASSFQGAEETQYF.

Only one count was recorded for this clone. J is TRBJ2-5 and V is TRBV1; the table's D call TRBD1 went unverified against the DNA. TRBV1 is termed a pseudogene. The CDR3 contains 18 residues. This CDR3 reads CTSSHDPGVDRGLETQYF. The DNA for the CDR3 is TGCACCAGCAGCCACGACCCGGGTGTGGACAGGGGTTTAGAGACCCAGTACTTC.

The V call is TRBV6-8, the J call TRBJ1-1; 8 positions agree with TRBD1. The CDR3 runs 17 residues. J was trimmed by 5 bases and V by 1 base; bases with no gene match: 12. The V gene's germline CDR1 is MNHGY and CDR2 SAAAGT. This CDR3 reads CASSYCRGRGVSTEAFF. The CDR3 DNA is TGTGCCAGCAGTTACTGCAGGGGGCGAGGGGTAAGTACTGAAGCTTTCTTT.

The chain uses TRBV9 and TRBJ2-5, with D possibly being TRBD2 (5 bases). CDR1 and CDR2 from the germline V gene are SGDLS and YYNGEE. This CDR3 has 15 residues. Trimming cost V 1 base and J 1 base, with 11 bases left between them. CDR3 amino acids: CASSVRNGIQETQYF. The CDR3 region has the DNA TGTGCCAGCAGCGTAAGGAACGGGATCCAAGAGACCCAGTACTTC.

The genes are TRBV9 and TRBJ2-2, with a weak D call TRBD2 (5 bases). Germline CDR1 SGDLS, CDR2 YYNGEE. The CDR3 has 16 residues. V was pared by 0 bases and J by 0 bases, with 9 bases between. The CDR3 nucleotides are TGTGCCAGCAGCGTAGCAAGCGGAACGAACACCGGGGAGCTGTTTTTT. This encodes CASSVASGTNTGELFF.

The genes are TRBV30 and TRBJ1-5, with D tentatively TRBD1 (6 bases). Trimming removed 5 bases at V and 3 bases at J, with 8 bases between. This CDR3 spans 12 amino acids. From germline, CDR1 is GTSNPN and CDR2 SVGIG (reference sequence). CDR3 sequence (DNA): TGTGCCTGGGGACAGTTCAATCAGCCCCAGCATTTT. Its translation is CAWGQFNQPQHF.

V gene TRBV5-6 combines with J gene TRBJ2-1, with D possibly TRBD2 on 5 matching bases. The germline V and J ends were trimmed by 0 bases and 7 bases, with 14 bases remaining between them. Germline values: CDR1 SGHDT, CDR2 YYEEEE. The CDR3 spans 15 residues. The CDR3 loop reads CASSLAGGWENEQFF. CDR3 bases: TGTGCCAGCAGCTTGGCCGGTGGCTGGGAGAATGAGCAGTTCTTC.

The chain joins TRBV28 to TRBJ1-5, with D unclear. The CDR3 consists of 13 residues. The V and J ends lost 7 bases and 0 bases respectively, with 7 bases between them. Germline V gene sequence: CDR1 MDHEN, CDR2 SYDVKM. As DNA, the CDR3 is TGTGCCAGCATCGAATATAGCAATCAGCCCCAGCATTTT. Translation: CASIEYSNQPQHF.

This sequence joins TRBV9 and TRBJ1-2; D not resolved. Germline V lookup: CDR1 SGDLS, CDR2 YYNGEE. The CDR3 has 13 amino acids. Deletions cut 4 bases from V and 2 bases from J, with 9 bases between. Here the CDR3 reads CASSFDGNYGYTF. CDR3 DNA: TGTGCCAGCAGCTTCGACGGGAACTATGGCTACACCTTC. The full variable domain, rest sourced from reference TRBV9 and TRBJ1-2, is DSGVTQTPKHLITATGQRVTLRCSPRSGDLSVYWYQQSLDQGLQFLIQYYNGEERAKGNILERFSAQQFPDLHSELNLSSLELGDSALYFCASSFDGNYGYTFGSGTRLTVV.

Only one count was recorded for this clone. CDR3 protein: CASRPPDSNNEQFF. The CDR3 coding sequence is TGCGCCAGCAGACCTCCGGACAGTAACAATGAGCAGTTCTTC. This sequence joins TRBV5-1 and TRBJ2-1, with D possibly TRBD1 on 6 matching bases. Germline loops: CDR1 SGHRS, CDR2 YFSETQ. CDR3 length equals 14 residues. Trimming left V 5 bases short and J 5 bases short, with 14 bases between.

The V gene is TRBV10-3, the J gene TRBJ2-3; D call uncertain. Germline CDR1 and CDR2: ENHRY and SYGVKD. Trimming removed 0 bases at V and 0 bases at J, with 16 bases between. The CDR3 has 18 amino acids. The CDR3 here is CAISESRLSGESTDTQYF. The CDR3 region has the DNA TGTGCCATCAGTGAGTCGAGGTTATCAGGAGAGAGCACAGATACGCAGTATTTT.

On this clone: Other DNA sequences in this specimen translate into the identical CDR3. This sequence joins TRBV6-5 and TRBJ1-1; D remains ambiguous. The V gene's germline CDR1 is MNHEY and CDR2 SVGAGI. This CDR3 has 14 residues. V was pared by 0 bases and J by 1 base, with 6 bases between. Here the CDR3 DNA reads TGTGCCAGCAGTTACTCGAACCGGAACACTGAAGCTTTCTTT. Translated: CASSYSNRNTEAFF.

The rearrangement uses TRBV18 and TRBJ1-5; D may be TRBD1 (5 bases). Germline V gene lookup returns CDR1 KGHSH and CDR2 LQKENI. The CDR3 runs 15 residues. V was pared by 4 bases and J by 3 bases, with 13 bases between. The CDR3 nucleotides are TGTGCCAGCTCACAACTGGACATGGCCAATCAGCCCCAGCATTTT. Its protein is CASSQLDMANQPQHF.

V and J are TRBV6-5 and TRBJ2-1, with no clear D. Germline V gene sequence: CDR1 MNHEY, CDR2 SVGAGI. Trimming pared 1 base from V and 0 bases from J, leaving 4 bases between. CDR3 size: 14 residues. CDR3 region: CASSYLDSYNEQFF. The CDR3 nucleotides read TGTGCCAGCAGTTACTTGGACTCCTACAATGAGCAGTTCTTC.

The V call is TRBV27, the J call TRBJ1-5; D unresolved. Germline loops: CDR1 MNHEY, CDR2 SMNVEV (reference sequence). CDR3 size: 15 residues. V was shortened by 3 bases and J by 2 bases, with 11 bases between the two germline ends. The DNA for the CDR3 is TGTGCCAGCAGTTTTTCCCGCGGGGGCAATCAGCCCCAGCATTTT. As protein: CASSFSRGGNQPQHF.

V is TRBV19 and J is TRBJ2-2, with D maybe TRBD2 (6 bases). V was pared by 7 bases and J by 4 bases, with 10 bases between. This CDR3 region has 13 residues. In germline, CDR1 is LNHDA, CDR2 SQIVND (reference sequence). The CDR3 sequence: CASIGGTTGELFF. The DNA of the CDR3 is TGTGCCAGTATAGGCGGGACCACCGGGGAGCTGTTTTTT.

This clone is a singleton in its sample. V and J are TRBV28 and TRBJ2-1, with D possibly being TRBD2 (5 bases). Germline V gene sequence: CDR1 MDHEN, CDR2 SYDVKM. V was trimmed by 6 bases and J by 6 bases, leaving 21 bases between them. This CDR3 spans 16 amino acids. For the CDR3, the DNA is TGTGCCAGCAGCCCCCGTCTAGGGCTAGCTGGCAATGAGCAGTTCTTC. As protein: CASSPRLGLAGNEQFF.

The V gene is TRBV7-2, the J gene TRBJ2-1; unclear D gene. Looked up from germline, CDR1 is SGHTA and CDR2 is FQGNSA. This CDR3 region has 14 residues. Trimming cost V 1 base and J 6 bases, with 10 bases left between them. The CDR3 loop is CASSLGAIPNEQFF. The CDR3 DNA follows: TGTGCCAGCAGCTTAGGGGCCATTCCCAATGAGCAGTTCTTC.

V usage is TRBV10-3 and J usage is TRBJ2-5, with TRBD2 identical over 11 bases. The junction had 4 bases not matched to a gene; V was cut back by 6 bases and J by 4 bases. Germline values: CDR1 ENHRY, CDR2 SYGVKD. This CDR3 is built from 14 residues. The CDR3: CAIRTSGNRETQYF. The CDR3 nucleotides are TGTGCCATCAGGACTAGCGGGAATCGAGAGACCCAGTACTTC.

The CDR3 here is CAWSVPAFEQFF. The CDR3 DNA sequence: TGTGCCTGGAGTGTACCGGCGTTTGAGCAGTTCTTC. V is TRBV30 and J is TRBJ2-1; D gene ambiguous. This CDR3 has 12 residues. V was trimmed by 0 bases and J by 9 bases, leaving 9 bases between them. CDR1 is GTSNPN and CDR2 is SVGIG in the germline V gene (reference sequence).

The genes are TRBV30 and TRBJ1-4; D is uncertain. This CDR3 region has 12 residues. V lost 2 bases and J lost 14, with 15 bases in between. Germline loops: CDR1 GTSNPN, CDR2 SVGIG (reference sequence). Here the CDR3 reads CAWSLMGSSLFF. CDR3 sequence (DNA): TGTGCCTGGAGTCTAATGGGCTCCAGCCTGTTTTTT.

Remarks on this clone: Other nucleotide sequences from this sample produce the same CDR3. The V and J genes are TRBV6-5 and TRBJ1-2; maybe TRBD1 (6 bases). The CDR3 extends over 12 amino acids. Per germline, CDR1 MNHEY and CDR2 SVGAGI. The ends were cut back, 6 bases at V and 3 bases at J, with 8 bases in the middle. The CDR3: CASSRGDYGYTF. Written as DNA, the CDR3 is TGTGCCAGCAGCAGGGGTGACTATGGCTACACCTTC.

The chain uses TRBV6-5 and TRBJ2-1; TRBD1 matches 9 bases. CDR1 and CDR2 from the germline V gene are MNHEY and SVGAGI. The CDR3 totals 15 residues. The J segment lost 7 bases and the V segment lost 2 bases, leaving 6 bases of the junction unmatched. CDR3 DNA: TGTGCCAGCAGTTACGGGACAGGGCATGGGAATGAGCAGTTCTTC. Translating it yields CASSYGTGHGNEQFF.